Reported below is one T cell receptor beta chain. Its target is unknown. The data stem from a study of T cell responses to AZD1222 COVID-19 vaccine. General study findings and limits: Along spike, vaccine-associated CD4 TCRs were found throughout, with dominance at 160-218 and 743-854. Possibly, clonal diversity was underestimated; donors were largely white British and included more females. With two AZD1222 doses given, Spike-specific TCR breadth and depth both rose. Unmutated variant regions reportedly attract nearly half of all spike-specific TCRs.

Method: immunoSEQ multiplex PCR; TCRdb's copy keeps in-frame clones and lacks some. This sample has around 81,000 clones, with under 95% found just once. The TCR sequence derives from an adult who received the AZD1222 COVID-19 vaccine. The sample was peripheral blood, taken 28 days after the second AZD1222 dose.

In nucleotides, the CDR3 is TGTGCCAGCAGCCAAAGCTCCGGGAGATACAATGAGCAGTTCTTC. It encodes CASSQSSGRYNEQFF. The V gene is TRBV7-9, the J gene TRBJ2-1; tentative D call: TRBD2 (6 bases). V lost 5 bases to trimming and J lost 4 bases, with 15 bases between them. Germline V gene lookup returns CDR1 SEHNR and CDR2 FQNEAQ (reference sequence). CDR3 length: 15 residues.